This entry describes one T cell receptor beta chain. Since a much larger clone is just one base distant, this may be a read error. This entry is derived from a study of T-cell reconstitution after alpha-beta-depleted transplantation in children. Unique molecular identifiers featured in how the TCRbeta library was prepared. TCRdb passed the PCR reads through MiXCR, listing each CDR3 protein once. Of roughly 670,000 distinct CDR3 sequences listed, roughly 13% are singletons. The CDR3 consists of 14 residues. CDR1 SGHRS and CDR2 YFSETQ come from the germline V gene. Sequences were derived from PBMCs, sampled before TCRalphabeta/CD19-depleted stem cell transplant. V and J are TRBV5-1 and TRBJ1-4; possibly TRBD1 for D (5 bases). The TCR comes from a girl aged 2 to 10 with congenital amegakaryocytic thrombocytopenia, due to receive a stem cell transplant. CDR3 bases: TGCGCCAGCAGCCGGGACGGCGAACTTGAAAAACAGTTTTTT. Amino acid sequence: CASSRDGELEKQFF. The variable domain in full, with the rest retrieved from reference TRBV5-1 and TRBJ1-4, is KAGVTQTPRYLIKTRGQQVTLSCSPISGHRSVSWYQQTPGQGLQFLFEYFSETQRNKGNFPGRFSGRQFSNSRSEMNVSTLELGDSALYLCASSRDGELEKQFFGSGTQLSVL.